This entry lists 20 T cell receptor beta chains sequenced from one sample in a study of blood T cell repertoires in COVID-19. Clones were sequenced by immunoSEQ multiplex PCR, and TCRdb holds only the in-frame ones, with some missing. Here the sample spans around 42,000 clones, over 70% being singletons. Material for sequencing was peripheral blood. These receptors originate from an elderly woman with acute or convalescent COVID-19.

V gene TRBV24-1 combines with J gene TRBJ2-3; no clear D. The CDR3 contains 12 residues. The ends were cut back, 5 bases at V and 2 bases at J, with 4 bases in the middle. CDR1 and CDR2 (germline): KGHDR, SFDVKD. The CDR3 sequence is CATSGLTDTQYF. The CDR3 nucleotides read TGTGCCACCAGTGGTCTCACAGATACGCAGTATTTT.

The chain carries TRBV18 and TRBJ2-7; possible D gene TRBD1, 6 bases. The length of the CDR3 is 15 residues. The V gene's germline CDR1 is KGHSH and CDR2 LQKENI. V lost 1 base and J lost 7, with 17 bases in between. The CDR3 region is CASSPLAGELGEQYF. The CDR3 DNA follows: TGTGCCAGCTCACCACTGGCAGGGGAATTAGGAGAGCAGTACTTC.

The chain has TRBV15 and TRBJ1-4, with D possibly TRBD1 on 5 matching bases. Germline V CDR1 and CDR2: LNHNV, YYDKDF (reference sequence). This CDR3 contains 14 residues. V was pared by 5 bases and J by 6 bases, with 13 bases between. The CDR3 reads CATSPLGGDEKLFF. Here the CDR3 DNA reads TGTGCCACCAGCCCCCTGGGGGGGGATGAAAAACTGTTTTTT.

The chain couples TRBV11-2 to TRBJ2-7, with D tentatively TRBD2 (6 bases). Trimming shortened V by 5 bases and J by 1 base, and 9 bases separated the two germline ends. This CDR3 has 13 amino acids. Germline-derived CDR1 and CDR2 are SGHAT and FQNNGV. CDR3 sequence (DNA): TGTGCCAGCAGCAGAGGAGGGTCCTACGAGCAGTACTTC. This translates into CASSRGGSYEQYF.

The V gene is TRBV6-5, the J gene TRBJ2-7; 8 nucleotides match TRBD2. CDR1 and CDR2 from the germline V gene are MNHEY and SVGAGI. This CDR3 spans 16 amino acids. The trim removed 4 bases at V and 4 bases at J, leaving 12 bases unmatched. This chain's CDR3 is CASSSGGAGGEYEQYF. The CDR3, as DNA: TGTGCCAGCAGTTCCGGAGGGGCGGGGGGCGAGTACGAGCAGTACTTC.

This clone is a singleton in its sample. The V gene is TRBV5-6, the J gene TRBJ2-5; a possible D gene is TRBD2 (6 bases). The germline CDR1 and CDR2 sequences are SGHDT and YYEEEE. There are 12 residues in the CDR3. Deletions cut 4 bases from V and 5 bases from J, with 9 bases between. The CDR3 sequence: CASSLAQETQYF. The CDR3 DNA reads as TGTGCCAGCAGCCTAGCGCAGGAGACCCAGTACTTC. Full variable domain (remainder filled in from reference TRBV5-6 and TRBJ2-5): DAGVTQSPTHLIKTRGQQVTLRCSPKSGHDTVSWYQQALGQGPQFIFQYYEEEERQRGNFPDRFSGHQFPNYSSELNVNALLLGDSALYLCASSLAQETQYFGPGTRLLVL.

The V call is TRBV19, the J call TRBJ1-5; D is unresolved. The CDR3 covers 14 residues. The germline gives CDR1 LNHDA, CDR2 SQIVND (reference sequence). V dropped 7 bases and J dropped 0 bases, with 10 bases sitting between them. CDR3 in DNA: TGTGCCAGTAACCCAGAAAATAGCAATCAGCCCCAGCATTTT. Translation gives CASNPENSNQPQHF.

This clone occurred a few times. The chain employs TRBV30 and TRBJ1-6, with D uncertain. Trimming took off 6 bases at V and 1 base at J, with 16 bases between the two ends. Germline loops: CDR1 GTSNPN, CDR2 SVGIG (reference sequence). The CDR3 sequence is 16 residues long. The chain's CDR3 is CACGLKDRSYNSPLHF. As DNA, the CDR3 is TGTGCCTGTGGGCTGAAGGATAGGTCCTATAATTCACCCCTCCACTTT.

The V call is TRBV2, the J call TRBJ1-2, with 10 bases aligning to TRBD1. Germline CDR1 is SNHLY and CDR2 is FYNNEI. The CDR3 has 15 amino acids. Trimming took 2 bases from V and 7 from J; bases not matched to a gene: 7. The CDR3 sequence: CASSEIIGTGAGYTF. The CDR3 DNA is TGTGCCAGCAGTGAAATTATAGGGACAGGGGCTGGCTACACCTTC.

The rearrangement uses TRBV7-9 and TRBJ1-6; 10 positions agree with TRBD1. This CDR3 spans 13 amino acids. The germline V gene encodes CDR1 SEHNR and CDR2 FQNEAQ (reference sequence). V shed 10 bases and J 11 bases; nucleotides not matched to a gene: 8. CDR3 residues: CATETGGEPPLHF. For the CDR3, the DNA is TGTGCCACCGAGACAGGGGGCGAACCACCCCTCCACTTT.

The chain joins TRBV2 to TRBJ2-3, with a possible D match to TRBD2 (5 bases). V was trimmed by 9 bases and J by 0 bases, leaving 10 bases between them. CDR1 and CDR2 (germline): SNHLY, FYNNEI. The CDR3 is 13 amino acids. CDR3 sequence reads: CARGEGSTDTQYF. CDR3 DNA sequence: TGTGCCAGGGGTGAGGGTAGCACAGATACGCAGTATTTT.

The chain links TRBV7-3 to TRBJ2-3; 7 bases agree with TRBD2. Germline CDR1 reads SGHTA; CDR2 reads FQGTGA. This CDR3 is 15 amino acids long. Trimming took 5 bases from V and 5 from J; bases not matched to a gene: 10. The CDR3 reads CASSPLGGKVDTQYF. CDR3 coding DNA: TGTGCCAGCAGCCCCTTGGGAGGGAAGGTAGATACGCAGTATTTT.

The rearrangement uses TRBV19 and TRBJ2-3, with D possibly matching TRBD1 (5 bases). CDR1 is LNHDA, CDR2 SQIVND, per germline (reference sequence). There are 13 residues in the CDR3. Trimming took 7 bases from V and 1 from J, leaving 9 bases between them. CDR3 region: CASKGSGTDTQYF. CDR3 DNA sequence: TGTGCCAGTAAGGGGTCCGGCACAGATACGCAGTATTTT.

The rearrangement links TRBV6-2 or TRBV6-3 to TRBJ1-1, with TRBD1 matching over 9 bases. V was pared by 0 bases and J by 6 bases, with 5 bases of the junction left unmatched. Germline V gene lookup returns CDR1 MNHEY and CDR2 SVGEGT. This CDR3 spans 15 amino acids. DNA for the CDR3: TGTGCCAGCAGTTACTCGGGGACAGGGAGGGCTGAAGCTTTCTTT. Amino acids: CASSYSGTGRAEAFF.

The genes are TRBV7-9 and TRBJ1-5, with D maybe TRBD1 (5 bases). CDR1 SEHNR and CDR2 FQNEAQ come from the germline V gene (reference sequence). This CDR3 has 15 amino acids. V was pared by 2 bases and J by 5 bases, with 13 bases between. CDR3 DNA sequence: TGTGCCAGCAGCTTACCAGGGTATGGGGATCAGCCCCAGCATTTT. This codes for CASSLPGYGDQPQHF.

This clone was observed once. The rearrangement links TRBV6-1 to TRBJ2-1; D is possibly TRBD2 (6 bases). The germline CDR1 and CDR2 sequences are MNHNS and SASEGT. The CDR3 length is 14 residues. V was trimmed by 7 bases and J by 8 bases, leaving 18 bases between them. CDR3 in amino acids: CASNPGAFWDEQFF. Here the CDR3 DNA reads TGTGCCAGCAATCCGGGAGCCTTTTGGGATGAGCAGTTCTTC.

The CDR3 coding sequence is TGTGCCAGCAGCACAGGAGCGGGAGGGGAGCAGTTCTTC. This codes for CASSTGAGGEQFF. The J gene is TRBJ2-1, the V gene TRBV9, with 10 bases lining up with TRBD2. J lost 10 bases, V lost 4 bases, and 5 bases had no gene match. CDR1 and CDR2 from the germline V gene are SGDLS and YYNGEE. This CDR3 has 13 amino acids.

The chain combines TRBV30 with TRBJ1-1, with D perhaps TRBD1 (5 bases). Trimming removed 2 bases from V and 6 bases from J, with 7 bases in between. This CDR3 is 11 amino acids long. CDR1 and CDR2 (germline): GTSNPN, SVGIG (reference sequence). In DNA, the CDR3 is TGTGCCTGGAGTAGGGGCTCTGAAGCTTTCTTT. It codes for CAWSRGSEAFF. Combining the CDR3 with reference TRBV30 and TRBJ1-1 gives the whole variable domain SQTIHQWPATLVQPVGSPLSLECTVEGTSNPNLYWYRQAAGRGLQLLFYSVGIGQISSEVPQNLSASRPQDRQFILSSKKLLLSDSGFYLCAWSRGSEAFFGQGTRLTVV.

This clone was picked up a small number of times. This chain joins TRBV4-3 and TRBJ2-7; 9 bases are a match to TRBD2. Germline V gives CDR1 LGHNA, CDR2 YSLEER. This CDR3 contains 15 residues. V lost 2 bases to trimming and J lost 0 bases; unmatched junction nucleotides: 2. The CDR3 nucleotides are TGCGCCAGCAGCCAAAGGCGGGAGGGCTCCTACGAGCAGTACTTC. Amino acids: CASSQRREGSYEQYF.

The V gene is TRBV30, the J gene TRBJ2-7; the D gene is possibly TRBD2 (6 bases). The CDR3 spans 14 residues. The germline V gene has CDR1 GTSNPN and CDR2 SVGIG (reference sequence). Trimming left V 0 bases short and J 5 bases short, with 14 bases between. The CDR3 loop is CAWSVRRGTNEQYF. The CDR3 DNA reads TGTGCCTGGAGTGTACGTCGGGGGACCAACGAGCAGTACTTC.